These 3 T cell receptor beta chains were sequenced from one sample in a study of OX40 agonist ivuxolimab in advanced cancers. The protocol was immunoSEQ multiplex PCR, while the TCRdb copy is restricted to in-frame clones and leaves out a portion. The sample carries approximately 70,000 clones, approximately 78% recorded once. The material was CD4+ or CD8+ T cells sorted from blood, obtained in a trial of the OX40 agonist ivuxolimab. These receptors all stem from an adult with an advanced solid tumor such as melanoma, head and neck, liver or kidney cancer.

The J gene is TRBJ2-7, the V gene TRBV30, with 8 bases matching TRBD1. CDR1 and CDR2 from the germline V gene are GTSNPN and SVGIG (reference sequence). CDR3 length: 14 amino acids. Trimming took 1 base from V and 3 from J; bases not matched to a gene: 5. The CDR3 reads CAWSGGQGHYEQYF. DNA for the CDR3: TGTGCCTGGAGTGGAGGACAGGGACACTACGAGCAGTACTTC.

This clone was observed once. The genes are TRBV5-4 and TRBJ1-6, with 7 nucleotides matching TRBD1. The CDR3 is 15 amino acids. V lost 0 bases to trimming and J lost 5 bases; unmatched junction nucleotides: 2. Per germline, CDR1 SGHNT and CDR2 YYREEE (reference sequence). This CDR3 is CASSLVGQNNSPLHF. The DNA of the CDR3 is TGTGCCAGCAGCTTGGTGGGACAGAATAATTCACCCCTCCACTTT.

The genes are TRBV29-1 and TRBJ2-6; D is possibly TRBD2 (5 bases). V lost 0 bases and J 6 bases, leaving 15 bases between the germline ends. The CDR3 sequence is 16 residues long. The germline V gene has CDR1 SQVTM and CDR2 ANQGSEA. The CDR3 loop is CSVEDRDLTTANVLTF. As DNA, the CDR3 is TGCAGCGTTGAAGATCGGGATCTGACGACGGCCAACGTCCTGACTTTC.